This TCR beta chain appears in the sequencing data of a study of OX40 agonist ivuxolimab in advanced cancers. Study-wide background: The group had a mean age of 60 years, ranged from 23 to 79, and was 82.7% male.

Looked up from germline, CDR1 is MNHEY and CDR2 is SVGAGI. The CDR3 is 15 residues long. The V gene end was trimmed by 8 bases and the J gene end by 4 bases; junction bases not matched to a gene: 8. Judged by abundance, this clone is medium-sized. TCRdb keeps only in-frame clones here, not all; method: immunoSEQ multiplex PCR. The sample lists about 30,000 clones, 82% occurring once. V is TRBV6-5 and J is TRBJ2-3, with 11 bases aligning to TRBD2. The receptor was derived from an adult with an advanced solid tumor such as melanoma, head and neck, liver or kidney cancer. The sample in question was CD4+ or CD8+ T cells sorted from blood, obtained in a trial of the OX40 agonist ivuxolimab. The CDR3 reads CASRFSGGAADTQYF. The CDR3 DNA sequence: TGTGCCAGCCGATTTAGCGGGGGGGCGGCAGATACGCAGTATTTT.